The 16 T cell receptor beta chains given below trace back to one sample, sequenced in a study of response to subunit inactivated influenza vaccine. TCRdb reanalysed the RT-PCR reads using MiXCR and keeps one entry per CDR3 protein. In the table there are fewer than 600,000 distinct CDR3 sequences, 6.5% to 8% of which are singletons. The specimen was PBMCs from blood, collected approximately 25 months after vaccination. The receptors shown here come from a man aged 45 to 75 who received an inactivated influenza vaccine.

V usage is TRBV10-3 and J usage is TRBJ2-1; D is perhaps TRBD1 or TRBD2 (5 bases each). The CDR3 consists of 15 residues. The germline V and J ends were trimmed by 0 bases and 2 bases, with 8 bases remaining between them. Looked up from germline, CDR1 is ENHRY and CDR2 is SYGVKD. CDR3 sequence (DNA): TGTGCCATCAGTGAGTCGGGACCCACCTACAATGAGCAGTTCTTC. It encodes CAISESGPTYNEQFF.

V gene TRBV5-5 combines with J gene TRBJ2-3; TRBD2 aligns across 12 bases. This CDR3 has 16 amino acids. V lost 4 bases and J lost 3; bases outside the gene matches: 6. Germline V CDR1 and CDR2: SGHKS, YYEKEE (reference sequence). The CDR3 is CASSIGGLAGTDTQYF. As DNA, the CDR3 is TGTGCCAGCAGCATCGGGGGACTAGCGGGTACAGATACGCAGTATTTT.

The CDR3 coding sequence is TGTGCCAGCAGCTTAGGAACTAGGCGCGAGCAGTACTTC. Amino acid sequence: CASSLGTRREQYF. The J gene is TRBJ2-7, the V gene TRBV11-2; tentative D call: TRBD2 (5 bases). Germline loops: CDR1 SGHAT, CDR2 FQNNGV. The CDR3 length is 13 residues. Deletions cut 1 base from V and 6 bases from J, with 10 bases between. Combining the CDR3 with reference TRBV11-2 and TRBJ2-7 gives the whole variable domain EAGVAQSPRYKIIEKRQSVAFWCNPISGHATLYWYQQILGQGPKLLIQFQNNGVVDDSQLPKDRFSAERLKGVDSTLKIQPAKLEDSAVYLCASSLGTRREQYFGPGTRLTVT.

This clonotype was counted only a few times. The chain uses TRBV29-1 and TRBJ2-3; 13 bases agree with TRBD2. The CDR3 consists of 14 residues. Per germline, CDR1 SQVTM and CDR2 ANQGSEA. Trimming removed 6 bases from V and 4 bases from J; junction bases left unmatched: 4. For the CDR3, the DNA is TGCAGCGTCCAAGGACTAGCGGGAGCAGATACGCAGTATTTT. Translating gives CSVQGLAGADTQYF.

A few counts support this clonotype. The CDR3 here is CASSLSEGEQFF. For the CDR3, the DNA is TGTGCCAGCAGTTTATCGGAGGGCGAGCAGTTCTTC. The genes are TRBV27 and TRBJ2-1, with a possible D match to TRBD2 (6 bases). V was clipped by 0 bases and J by 10 bases, with 7 bases between them. Germline CDR1 is MNHEY and CDR2 is SMNVEV (reference sequence). The CDR3 spans 12 residues.

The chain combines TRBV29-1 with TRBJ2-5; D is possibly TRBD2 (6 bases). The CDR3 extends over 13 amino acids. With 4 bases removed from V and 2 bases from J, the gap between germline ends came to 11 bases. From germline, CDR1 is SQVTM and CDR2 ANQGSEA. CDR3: CSVAGRGQETQYF. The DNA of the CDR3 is TGCAGCGTTGCGGGACGGGGGCAAGAGACCCAGTACTTC.

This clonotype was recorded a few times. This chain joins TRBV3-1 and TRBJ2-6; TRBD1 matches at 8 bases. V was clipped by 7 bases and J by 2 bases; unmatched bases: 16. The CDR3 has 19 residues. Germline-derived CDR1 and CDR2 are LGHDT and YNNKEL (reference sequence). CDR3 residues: CASKSSDRAILPGANVLTF. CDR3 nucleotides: TGTGCCAGCAAATCGTCGGACAGGGCAATCCTCCCTGGGGCCAACGTCCTGACTTTC. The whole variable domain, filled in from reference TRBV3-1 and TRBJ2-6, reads DTAVSQTPKYLVTQMGNDKSIKCEQNLGHDTMYWYKQDSKKFLKIMFSYNNKELIINETVPNRFSPKSPDKAHLNLHINSLELGDSAVYFCASKSSDRAILPGANVLTFGAGSRLTVL.

CDR3 sequence reads: CASSFEASLEAFF. CDR3 sequence (DNA): TGTGCCAGCAGCTTTGAGGCCAGCCTAGAAGCTTTCTTT. J is TRBJ1-1 and V is TRBV5-5; D is unclear. V lost 2 bases, J lost 8 bases, and 13 bases lay in between. From germline, CDR1 is SGHKS and CDR2 YYEKEE (reference sequence). CDR3 size: 13 residues. Drawing the rest from reference TRBV5-5 and TRBJ1-1, the complete variable domain is DAGVTQSPTHLIKTRGQQVTLRCSPISGHKSVSWYQQVLGQGPQFIFQYYEKEERGRGNFPDRFSARQFPNYSSELNVNALLLGDSALYLCASSFEASLEAFFGQGTRLTVV.

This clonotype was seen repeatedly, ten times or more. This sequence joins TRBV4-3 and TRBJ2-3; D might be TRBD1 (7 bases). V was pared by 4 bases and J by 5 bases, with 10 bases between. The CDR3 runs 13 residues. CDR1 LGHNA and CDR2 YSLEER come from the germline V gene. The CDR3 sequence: CASSRGTEDTQYF. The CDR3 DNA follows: TGCGCCAGCAGCCGCGGGACAGAAGATACGCAGTATTTT.

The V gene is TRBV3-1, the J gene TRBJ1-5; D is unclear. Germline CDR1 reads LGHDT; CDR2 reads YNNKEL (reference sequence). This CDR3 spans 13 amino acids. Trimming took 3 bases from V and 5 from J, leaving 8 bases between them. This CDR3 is CASSQGQYQPQHF. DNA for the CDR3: TGTGCCAGCAGCCAGGGCCAGTATCAGCCCCAGCATTTT.

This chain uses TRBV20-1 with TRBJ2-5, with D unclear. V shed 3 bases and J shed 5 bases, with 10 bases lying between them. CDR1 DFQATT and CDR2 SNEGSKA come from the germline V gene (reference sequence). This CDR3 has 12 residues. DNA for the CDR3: TGCAGTGCTAGGGCCCTAGGGGAGACCCAGTACTTC. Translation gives CSARALGETQYF.

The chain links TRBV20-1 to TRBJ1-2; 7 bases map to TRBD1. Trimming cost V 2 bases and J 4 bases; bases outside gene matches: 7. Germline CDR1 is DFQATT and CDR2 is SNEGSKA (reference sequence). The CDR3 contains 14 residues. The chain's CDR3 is CSARPPTGSYGYTF. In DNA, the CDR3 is TGCAGTGCTAGACCCCCGACAGGGTCCTATGGCTACACCTTC.

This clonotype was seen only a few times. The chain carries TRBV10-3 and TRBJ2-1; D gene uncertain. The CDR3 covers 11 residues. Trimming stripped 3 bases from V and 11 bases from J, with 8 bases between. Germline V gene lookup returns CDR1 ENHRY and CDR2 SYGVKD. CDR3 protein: CAISDGVQQFF. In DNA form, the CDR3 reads TGTGCCATCAGTGACGGTGTCCAGCAGTTCTTC.

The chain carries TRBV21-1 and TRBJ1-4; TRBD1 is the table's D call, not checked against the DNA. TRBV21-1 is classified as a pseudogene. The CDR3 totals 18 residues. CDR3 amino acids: CASKAKGRLKSGAEKLFF. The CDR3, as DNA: TGTGCCAGCAAGGCAAAGGGGCGACTTAAATCGGGGGCTGAAAAACTGTTTTTT.

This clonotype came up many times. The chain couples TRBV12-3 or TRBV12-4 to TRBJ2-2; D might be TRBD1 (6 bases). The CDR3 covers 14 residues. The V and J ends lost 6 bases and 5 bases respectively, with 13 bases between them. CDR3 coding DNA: TGTGCCAGCAGGCAAGGACAGTCGACCGGGGAGCTGTTTTTT. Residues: CASRQGQSTGELFF.

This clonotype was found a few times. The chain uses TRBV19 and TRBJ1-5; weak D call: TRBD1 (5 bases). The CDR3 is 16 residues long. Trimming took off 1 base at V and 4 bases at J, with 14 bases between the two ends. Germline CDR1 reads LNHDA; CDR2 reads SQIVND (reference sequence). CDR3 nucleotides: TGTGCCAGTAGTATAGGGCTGGGGGACGGAAATCAGCCCCAGCATTTT. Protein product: CASSIGLGDGNQPQHF.